One sample yielded the 18 T cell receptor beta chains listed below, sequenced in a study of blood T cell repertoires in COVID-19. Produced via immunoSEQ multiplex PCR; TCRdb's table is partial and in-frame only. The sample includes around 420,000 clones, approximately 85% of them seen just once. Sequencing was carried out using PBMCs or T cells enriched from blood (not recorded which). The source is a woman aged 40 to 50 with acute COVID-19.

Concerning this clone: This may arise from a read error, as a much more abundant clone is one base away. The CDR3 spells CASSFQENTEAFF. CDR3 coding DNA: TGTGCCAGCAGCTTTCAGGAGAACACTGAAGCTTTCTTT. The chain combines TRBV7-8 with TRBJ1-1; D is uncertain. V was pared by 3 bases and J by 1 base, with 6 bases between. Germline CDR1 SGHVS, CDR2 FQNEAQ. The CDR3 has 13 residues.

The rearrangement links TRBV2 to TRBJ1-1; TRBD1 is a possible D gene (5 bases). CDR3 length: 14 amino acids. Germline values: CDR1 SNHLY, CDR2 FYNNEI. Between the trimmed V and J ends, which lost 5 bases and 3 bases, there was a span of 13 bases. In DNA form, the CDR3 reads TGTGCCAGCAGTTCCGGGTTAGGGGACACTGAAGCTTTCTTT. Amino acid sequence: CASSSGLGDTEAFF.

This chain connects TRBV6-5 to TRBJ1-6; a weak D match, TRBD1 (5 bases). CDR3 length equals 15 residues. V lost 2 bases and J lost 3, with 8 bases in between. Germline CDR1 reads MNHEY; CDR2 reads SVGAGI. The CDR3 is CASSYGGNYNSPLHF. CDR3 nucleotide sequence: TGTGCCAGCAGTTACGGGGGGAACTATAATTCACCCCTCCACTTT.

With respect to this clone: Other DNA sequences in the same sample also yield this CDR3. The J gene is TRBJ2-5, the V gene TRBV18; weak D call: TRBD1 (6 bases). The CDR3 covers 13 residues. Germline-derived CDR1 and CDR2 are KGHSH and LQKENI. Trimming removed 3 bases at V and 2 bases at J, with 7 bases between. This chain's CDR3 is CASSPGQQETQYF. CDR3 nucleotides: TGTGCCAGCTCACCGGGACAACAAGAGACCCAGTACTTC.

This sequence joins TRBV11-3 and TRBJ2-1; 7 bases agree with TRBD1. Per germline, CDR1 SGHNT and CDR2 YENEEA. The length of the CDR3 is 15 residues. The junction had 4 bases not matched to a gene; V was cut back by 5 bases and J by 0 bases. CDR3 sequence reads: CASSRDSSSYNEQFF. The CDR3 nucleotides read TGTGCCAGCAGCCGGGACAGCAGCTCCTACAATGAGCAGTTCTTC.

A single count supports this clone. The V gene is TRBV24-1, the J gene TRBJ2-2, with 9 bases that match TRBD1. Germline assignment: CDR1 KGHDR and CDR2 SFDVKD. V lost 3 bases, J lost 4 bases, and 5 bases stayed unmatched. The CDR3 is 16 amino acids. CDR3 DNA: TGTGCCACCAGTGATGATACAGGGGGCGGCACCGGGGAGCTGTTTTTT. This codes for CATSDDTGGGTGELFF.

This clone has just a few counts. The chain links TRBV5-1 to TRBJ1-5; 7 bases align to TRBD1. CDR1 is SGHRS and CDR2 is YFSETQ in the germline V gene. This CDR3 comprises 17 residues. V shed 0 bases and J 0 bases; nucleotides not matched to a gene: 6. The CDR3: CASSLDGTEYSNQPQHF. As DNA, the CDR3 is TGCGCCAGCAGCTTGGACGGGACAGAGTATAGCAATCAGCCCCAGCATTTT.

This rearrangement joins TRBV30 to TRBJ1-5; D is unclear. V dropped 0 bases and J dropped 4 bases, with 10 bases sitting between them. Germline V gene data show CDR1 as GTSNPN and CDR2 as SVGIG (reference sequence). This CDR3 is 14 amino acids long. CDR3 residues: CAWSVLSTNQPQHF. The CDR3 DNA follows: TGTGCCTGGAGTGTACTAAGTACAAATCAGCCCCAGCATTTT.

The V and J genes are TRBV6-6 and TRBJ1-6; D is unresolved. The CDR3 covers 18 residues. The germline V gene encodes CDR1 MNHNY and CDR2 SVGAGI (reference sequence). V was clipped by 5 bases and J by 0 bases, with 17 bases between them. The CDR3 nucleotides are TGTGCCAGCAGTCGGACCCTTTTAGAGGGCTCCTATAATTCACCCCTCCACTTT. Protein sequence: CASSRTLLEGSYNSPLHF.

The V and J genes are TRBV11-2 and TRBJ2-1, with 9 bases matching TRBD2. J was trimmed by 3 bases and V by 5 bases; bases with no gene match: 5. Germline assignment: CDR1 SGHAT and CDR2 FQNNGV. The CDR3 has 15 residues. CDR3 sequence reads: CASSQGLADYNEQFF. In nucleotides, the CDR3 is TGTGCCAGCAGCCAGGGACTAGCAGACTACAATGAGCAGTTCTTC. Drawing the rest from reference TRBV11-2 and TRBJ2-1, the complete variable domain is EAGVAQSPRYKIIEKRQSVAFWCNPISGHATLYWYQQILGQGPKLLIQFQNNGVVDDSQLPKDRFSAERLKGVDSTLKIQPAKLEDSAVYLCASSQGLADYNEQFFGPGTRLTVL.

As for this clone: At the DNA level, this CDR3 is encoded by other sequences in the same sample as well. CDR3 amino acids: CASSLGDRESYGYTF. CDR3 nucleotide sequence: TGCGCCAGCAGCTTGGGAGACAGGGAGTCATATGGCTACACCTTC. The rearrangement links TRBV5-1 to TRBJ1-2; 7 bases are a match to TRBD1. The CDR3 consists of 15 residues. The J segment lost 5 bases and the V segment lost 0 bases, leaving 7 bases of the junction unmatched. Per the germline V gene, CDR1 is SGHRS and CDR2 is YFSETQ.

V usage is TRBV5-6 and J usage is TRBJ1-5; D remains unclear. The CDR3 contains 16 residues. CDR1 SGHDT and CDR2 YYEEEE come from the germline V gene. V was trimmed by 2 bases and J by 1 base, leaving 13 bases between them. The CDR3 sequence: CASSLGGVGSNQPQHF. The CDR3 nucleotides read TGTGCCAGCAGCTTAGGCGGGGTAGGGAGCAATCAGCCCCAGCATTTT.

The chain combines TRBV15 with TRBJ1-2; 7 nucleotides line up with TRBD1. V trimming: 1 base; J trimming: 8 bases; junction bases outside the gene matches: 7. Germline CDR1 and CDR2: LNHNV and YYDKDF (reference sequence). The CDR3 has 14 amino acids. DNA of the CDR3: TGTGCCACCAGCAGAGTCCGGCAGGGGGGCGGCTACACCTTC. Translated, it gives CATSRVRQGGGYTF.

V is TRBV6-1 and J is TRBJ1-6, with a tentative D call TRBD1 (6 bases). Germline V lookup: CDR1 MNHNS, CDR2 SASEGT. The ends were cut back, 2 bases at V and 0 bases at J, with 8 bases in the middle. The CDR3 sequence is 16 residues long. The CDR3 protein is CASSERGSSYNSPLHF. CDR3 in DNA: TGTGCCAGCAGTGAAAGGGGGAGCTCCTATAATTCACCCCTCCACTTT.

The CDR3 reads CASSVTSGGLNNEQFF. CDR3 sequence (DNA): TGCGCCAGCAGCGTGACTAGCGGGGGTTTAAACAATGAGCAGTTCTTC. The chain combines TRBV5-1 with TRBJ2-1, with TRBD2 identical over 12 bases. J gave up 5 bases and V 4 bases, and 7 bases lay outside the gene matches. The CDR3 is 16 residues long. Looked up from germline, CDR1 is SGHRS and CDR2 is YFSETQ.

This clone was observed a single time. The V and J genes are TRBV7-9 and TRBJ1-5, with TRBD1 matching over 11 bases. CDR1 and CDR2 from the germline V gene are SEHNR and FQNEAQ (reference sequence). The V gene end was trimmed by 4 bases and the J gene end by 4 bases; junction bases not matched to a gene: 3. The CDR3 loop spans 15 amino acids. CDR3 loop: CASSWDRGKNQPQHF. In DNA form, the CDR3 reads TGTGCCAGCAGCTGGGACAGGGGGAAGAATCAGCCCCAGCATTTT. The whole variable domain, filled in from reference TRBV7-9 and TRBJ1-5, reads DTGVSQNPRHKITKRGQNVTFRCDPISEHNRLYWYRQTLGQGPEFLTYFQNEAQLEKSRLLSDRFSAERPKGSFSTLEIQRTEQGDSAMYLCASSWDRGKNQPQHFGDGTRLSIL.

V and J are TRBV29-1 and TRBJ1-1; D call uncertain. The V and J ends lost 5 bases and 1 base respectively, with 2 bases between them. This CDR3 is built from 10 residues. Germline CDR1 reads SQVTM; CDR2 reads ANQGSEA. CDR3 bases: TGCAGCGTTCGGAACACTGAAGCTTTCTTT. It specifies CSVRNTEAFF.

This clone was detected only once. J is TRBJ1-5 and V is TRBV30, with 8 positions matching TRBD1. Trimming at V came to 5 bases and at J to 4 bases, leaving 4 bases not matched to a gene. The CDR3 is made up of 13 amino acids. The germline CDR1 and CDR2 sequences are GTSNPN and SVGIG (reference sequence). The CDR3 nucleotides are TGTGCCTGGGGCACAGGGGGGAATCAGCCCCAGCATTTT. Its protein is CAWGTGGNQPQHF.